This T cell receptor (beta chain) was identified in a study of chemoradiotherapy in HPV16-positive cancers. Study context: Functional T-cell assays on a couple of HPV16-positive patients' cells defined candidate HPV-specific clones and common TCR motifs.

General study results and limits: Functional assays defining HPV-specific T cells used only a couple of HPV16-positive patients. Better recurrence-free survival went with HPV-responsive T-cell expansion in HPV16-positive patients. Candidate HPV-specific clones and E7-related TCR motifs grew in tumor during treatment.

The CDR3 runs 14 residues. CDR1 is MNHNS and CDR2 is SASEGT in the germline V gene. Here immunoSEQ multiplex PCR was the method, and the copy in TCRdb shows in-frame clones only, minus some. The table includes about 13,000 clones, 70% to 90% detected once. Remarks on this clone: What it binds is not known. The junction does not match germline at one end; this may be a read error.

The TCR originated in a human donor with HPV-associated anogenital cancer. The rearrangement uses TRBV6-1 and TRBJ1-2; perhaps TRBD1 as D (5 bases). The sample consisted of blood, taken from a patient who underwent chemoradiotherapy. The CDR3 DNA follows: TGTGCCAGCAGGGAAGACAGCCCTAACTATGGCTACACCTTC. Translation: CASREDSPNYGYTF.